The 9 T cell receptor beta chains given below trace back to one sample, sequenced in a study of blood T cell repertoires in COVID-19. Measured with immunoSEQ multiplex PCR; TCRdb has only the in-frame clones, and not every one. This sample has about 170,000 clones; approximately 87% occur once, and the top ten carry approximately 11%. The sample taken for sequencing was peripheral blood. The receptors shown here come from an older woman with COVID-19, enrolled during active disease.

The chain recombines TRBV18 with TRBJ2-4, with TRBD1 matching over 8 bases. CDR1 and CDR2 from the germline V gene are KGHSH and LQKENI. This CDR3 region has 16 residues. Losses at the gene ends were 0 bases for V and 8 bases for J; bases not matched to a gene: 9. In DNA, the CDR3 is TGTGCCAGCTCACCACCATCAGGGGGCGGCGGTCACATTCAGTACTTC. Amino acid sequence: CASSPPSGGGGHIQYF.

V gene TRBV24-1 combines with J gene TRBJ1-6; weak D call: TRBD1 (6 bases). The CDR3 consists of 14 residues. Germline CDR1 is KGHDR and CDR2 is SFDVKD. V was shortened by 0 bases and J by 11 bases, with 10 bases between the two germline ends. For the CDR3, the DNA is TGTGCCACCAGTGATTTGCTACAGGGCGCACCCCTCCACTTT. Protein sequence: CATSDLLQGAPLHF.

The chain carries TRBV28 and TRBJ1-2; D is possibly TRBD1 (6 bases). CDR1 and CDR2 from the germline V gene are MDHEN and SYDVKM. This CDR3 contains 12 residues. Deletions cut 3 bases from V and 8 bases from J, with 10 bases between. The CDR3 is CASSFGQLGYTF. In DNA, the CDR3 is TGTGCCAGCAGTTTCGGACAGCTCGGCTACACCTTC.

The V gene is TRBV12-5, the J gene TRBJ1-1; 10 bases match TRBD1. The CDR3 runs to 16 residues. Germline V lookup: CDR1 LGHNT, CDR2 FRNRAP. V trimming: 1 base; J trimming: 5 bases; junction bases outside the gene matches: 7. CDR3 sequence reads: CASGLDSRDRGTEAFF. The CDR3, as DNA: TGTGCTAGTGGTTTGGATTCACGGGACAGGGGAACTGAAGCTTTCTTT.

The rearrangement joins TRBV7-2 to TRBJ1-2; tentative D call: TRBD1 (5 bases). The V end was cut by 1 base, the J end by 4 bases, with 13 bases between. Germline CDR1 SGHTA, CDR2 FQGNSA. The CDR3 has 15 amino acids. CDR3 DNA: TGTGCCAGCAGCTTAGGTTTTTTAGGGGCCTATGGCTACACCTTC. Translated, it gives CASSLGFLGAYGYTF. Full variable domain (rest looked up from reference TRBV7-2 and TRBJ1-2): GAGVSQSPSNKVTEKGKDVELRCDPISGHTALYWYRQSLGQGLEFLIYFQGNSAPDKSGLPSDRFSAERTGGSVSTLTIQRTQQEDSAVYLCASSLGFLGAYGYTFGSGTRLTVV.

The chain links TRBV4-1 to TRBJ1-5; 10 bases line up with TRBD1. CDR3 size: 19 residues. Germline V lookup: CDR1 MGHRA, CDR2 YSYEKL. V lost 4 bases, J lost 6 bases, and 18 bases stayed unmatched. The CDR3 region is CASSRKPGQGQSAPQPQHF. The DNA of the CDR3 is TGCGCCAGCAGCCGTAAGCCGGGACAGGGGCAAAGTGCGCCTCAGCCCCAGCATTTT.

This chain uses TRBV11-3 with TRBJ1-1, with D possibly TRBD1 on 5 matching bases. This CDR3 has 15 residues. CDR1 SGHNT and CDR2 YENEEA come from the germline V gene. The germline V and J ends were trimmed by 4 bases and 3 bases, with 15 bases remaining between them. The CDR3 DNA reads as TGTGCCAGCAGCTCCCGGGGGACGGTAGACACTGAAGCTTTCTTT. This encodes CASSSRGTVDTEAFF.

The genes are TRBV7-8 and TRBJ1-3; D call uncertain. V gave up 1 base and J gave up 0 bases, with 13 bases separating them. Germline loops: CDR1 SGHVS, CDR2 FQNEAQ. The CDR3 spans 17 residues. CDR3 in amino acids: CASSLVRSSSSGNTIYF. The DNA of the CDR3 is TGTGCCAGCAGCTTAGTCCGCAGTTCTAGCTCTGGAAACACCATATATTTT.

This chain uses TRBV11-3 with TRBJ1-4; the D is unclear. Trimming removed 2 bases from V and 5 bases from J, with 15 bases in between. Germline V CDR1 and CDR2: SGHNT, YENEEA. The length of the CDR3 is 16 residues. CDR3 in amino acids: CASSLYHGPRNEKLFF. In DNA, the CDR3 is TGTGCCAGCAGCTTATATCACGGCCCTAGAAATGAAAAACTGTTTTTT.